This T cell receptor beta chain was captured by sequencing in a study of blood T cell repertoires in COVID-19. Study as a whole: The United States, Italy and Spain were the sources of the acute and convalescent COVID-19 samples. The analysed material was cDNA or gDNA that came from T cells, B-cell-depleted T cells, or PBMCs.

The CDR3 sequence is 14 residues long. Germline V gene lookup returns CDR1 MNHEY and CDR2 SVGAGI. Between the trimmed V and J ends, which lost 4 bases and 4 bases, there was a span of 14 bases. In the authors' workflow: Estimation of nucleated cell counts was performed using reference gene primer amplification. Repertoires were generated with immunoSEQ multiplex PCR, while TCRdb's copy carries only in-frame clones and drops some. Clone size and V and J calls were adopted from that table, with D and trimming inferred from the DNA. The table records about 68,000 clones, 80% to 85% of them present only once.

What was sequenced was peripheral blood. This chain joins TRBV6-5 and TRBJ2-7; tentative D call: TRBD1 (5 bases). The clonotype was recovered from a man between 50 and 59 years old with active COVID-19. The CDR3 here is CASSFHPAGYEQYF. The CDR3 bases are TGTGCCAGCAGTTTTCACCCCGCAGGGTACGAGCAGTACTTC.